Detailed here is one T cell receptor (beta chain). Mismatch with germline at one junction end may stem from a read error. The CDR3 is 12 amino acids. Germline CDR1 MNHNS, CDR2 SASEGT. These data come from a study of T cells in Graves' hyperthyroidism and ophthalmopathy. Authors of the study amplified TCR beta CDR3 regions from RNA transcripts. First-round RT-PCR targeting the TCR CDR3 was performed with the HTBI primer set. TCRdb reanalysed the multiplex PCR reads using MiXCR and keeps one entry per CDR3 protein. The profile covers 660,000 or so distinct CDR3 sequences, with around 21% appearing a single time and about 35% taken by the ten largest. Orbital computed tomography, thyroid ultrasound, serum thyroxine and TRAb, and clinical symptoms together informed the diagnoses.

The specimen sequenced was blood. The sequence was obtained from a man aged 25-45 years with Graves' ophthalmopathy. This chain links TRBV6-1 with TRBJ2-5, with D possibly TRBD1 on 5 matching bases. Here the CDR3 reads CAISAGSGTQYF. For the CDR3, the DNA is TGTGCCATCAGTGCAGGGTCGGGGACCCAGTACTTC.